A single sample gave rise to the 3 T cell receptor beta chains below, sequenced in a study of blood T cell repertoires in COVID-19. Clones were read by immunoSEQ multiplex PCR, and TCRdb kept only the in-frame ones, dropping some. The sample includes 230,000 or so clones, around 84% seen only once; the top ten take 6.6%. Specimen: PBMCs or T cells enriched from blood (not recorded which). Receptors originate from a woman between 50 and 59 years old who had been exposed to COVID-19.

This clone was picked up one time. The chain employs TRBV6-5 and TRBJ2-2; D may be TRBD1 (8 bases). V was cut by 7 bases and J by 3 bases, with 12 bases left in between. CDR3 length: 14 residues. The germline V gene encodes CDR1 MNHEY and CDR2 SVGAGI. The CDR3, as DNA: TGTGCCAGCACCACAGGGGGGGACACCGGGGAGCTGTTTTTT. This encodes CASTTGGDTGELFF.

Concerning this clone itself: Within the sample, other DNA sequences also encode this same CDR3. This chain links TRBV12-3 or TRBV12-4 with TRBJ1-2, with D tentatively TRBD1 (5 bases). The CDR3 extends over 13 amino acids. Trimming pared 2 bases from V and 4 bases from J, leaving 8 bases between. Here the CDR3 reads CASSLRGSYGYTF. The CDR3 coding sequence is TGTGCCAGCAGTTTAAGGGGCAGCTATGGCTACACCTTC.

This clone was found once. The rearrangement joins TRBV3-1 (or the pseudogene TRBV3-2) to TRBJ2-3; maybe TRBD2 (5 bases). Trimming removed 1 base at V and 0 bases at J, with 5 bases between. The CDR3 length is 14 residues. Germline V gene lookup returns CDR1 LGHDT and CDR2 YNNKEL (reference sequence). The CDR3: CASSQGLSTDTQYF. The CDR3 region has the DNA TGTGCCAGCAGCCAAGGACTAAGCACAGATACGCAGTATTTT.